The 25 T cell receptor beta chains presented below share a single source sample, sequenced in a study of T cell repertoires in cytomegalovirus infection. TCRdb analysed the reads with MiXCR anew, one entry per CDR3 protein. The sample holds fewer than 200,000 distinct CDR3 sequences, 8% to 10% seen once. The sample consisted of PBMCs. The receptors were gathered from a human donor in good health (CMV status not recorded). Some clones in this sample may be carry-over from other donors' samples.

This clonotype has a count of ten or more. The chain uses TRBV29-1 and TRBJ2-5, with D possibly matching TRBD2 (5 bases). Germline V gives CDR1 SQVTM, CDR2 ANQGSEA. V was cut by 1 base and J by 5 bases, with 17 bases left in between. CDR3 size: 15 residues. The CDR3: CSVEGGRGRAETQYF. Written as DNA, the CDR3 is TGCAGCGTTGAAGGGGGAAGAGGGCGAGCGGAGACCCAGTACTTC.

This clonotype was counted many times. The J gene is TRBJ1-5, the V gene TRBV12-3 or TRBV12-4; tentatively, D is TRBD1 (5 bases). The CDR3 sequence is 15 residues long. V dropped 6 bases and J dropped 2 bases, with 14 bases sitting between them. The CDR3 bases are TGTGCCAGCAGCACGATGGGGGTGCGCAATCAGCCCCAGCATTTT. Protein: CASSTMGVRNQPQHF.

Many counts were recorded for this clonotype. The chain uses TRBV29-1 and TRBJ1-3; unclear D gene. The germline V and J ends were trimmed by 0 bases and 3 bases, with 9 bases remaining between them. The germline CDR1 and CDR2 sequences are SQVTM and ANQGSEA. This CDR3 contains 14 residues. CDR3 amino acids: CSVEEDRFGNTIYF. CDR3 DNA sequence: TGCAGCGTTGAAGAGGACCGTTTTGGAAACACCATATATTTT.

This clonotype was detected many times. V usage is TRBV7-2 and J usage is TRBJ2-2, with D hard to call. The V gene's germline CDR1 is SGHTA and CDR2 FQGNSA. V lost 0 bases to trimming and J lost 4 bases, with 12 bases between them. This CDR3 is 16 amino acids long. The CDR3 DNA follows: TGTGCCAGCAGCTTAGCGCCCGGGCTAGGCACCGGGGAGCTGTTTTTT. As protein: CASSLAPGLGTGELFF. Supplemented by reference TRBV7-2 and TRBJ2-2, the full variable domain reads GAGVSQSPSNKVTEKGKDVELRCDPISGHTALYWYRQSLGQGLEFLIYFQGNSAPDKSGLPSDRFSAERTGGSVSTLTIQRTQQEDSAVYLCASSLAPGLGTGELFFGEGSRLTVL.

This clonotype was observed a few times. This chain links TRBV7-9 with TRBJ1-3; D remains unclear. The CDR3 runs to 15 residues. Germline V gene data show CDR1 as SEHNR and CDR2 as FQNEAQ (reference sequence). V lost 6 bases and J 0 bases, leaving 12 bases between the germline ends. CDR3 bases: TGTGCCAGCAGGCGCCAGTCTACCTCTGGAAACACCATATATTTT. Protein: CASRRQSTSGNTIYF.

This clonotype was counted a few times. V gene TRBV19 combines with J gene TRBJ1-1; the D is unclear. The germline V and J ends were trimmed by 6 bases and 5 bases, with 10 bases remaining between them. This CDR3 spans 12 amino acids. The V gene's germline CDR1 is LNHDA and CDR2 SQIVND (reference sequence). The CDR3 DNA is TGTGCCAGTAGCGTCCGGTGGACTGAAGCTTTCTTT. Translation gives CASSVRWTEAFF.

This clonotype was picked up many times. The chain employs TRBV7-2 and TRBJ2-1; D not resolved. This CDR3 has 12 amino acids. Germline V lookup: CDR1 SGHTA, CDR2 FQGNSA. Trimming pared 5 bases from V and 9 bases from J, leaving 11 bases between. This CDR3 is CASSPFGGEQFF. CDR3 bases: TGTGCCAGCAGCCCATTCGGTGGTGAGCAGTTCTTC.

This clonotype was observed at least ten times. The chain employs TRBV7-8 and TRBJ1-5; no reliable D call. This CDR3 has 15 amino acids. Germline lookup yields CDR1 SGHVS and CDR2 FQNEAQ. Trimming took off 2 bases at V and 0 bases at J, with 8 bases between the two ends. The CDR3 sequence is CASSLSRNSNQPQHF. CDR3 coding DNA: TGTGCCAGCAGCTTAAGCAGAAATAGCAATCAGCCCCAGCATTTT.

This clonotype was recorded many times. This rearrangement joins TRBV27 to TRBJ1-5; no clear D gene. The CDR3 totals 13 residues. Per germline, CDR1 MNHEY and CDR2 SMNVEV (reference sequence). V was clipped by 3 bases and J by 2 bases, with 5 bases between them. This CDR3 is CASSFLRNQPQHF. The CDR3 DNA is TGTGCCAGCAGTTTCCTGCGCAATCAGCCCCAGCATTTT.

This clonotype was recorded many times. The chain has TRBV28 and TRBJ2-7; D is possibly TRBD1 (6 bases). Deletions cut 5 bases from V and 3 bases from J, with 11 bases between. This CDR3 has 13 amino acids. Germline V CDR1 and CDR2: MDHEN, SYDVKM. The CDR3 reads CASSPLDSYEQYF. CDR3 DNA: TGTGCCAGCAGTCCACTGGACAGCTACGAGCAGTACTTC.

This clonotype was counted ten times or more. The chain carries TRBV12-3 or TRBV12-4 and TRBJ2-1, with 8 bases that match TRBD1. Germline trimming cut 5 bases from V and 5 bases from J; bases unmatched to any gene: 8. The CDR3 length is 15 residues. The CDR3 region has the DNA TGTGCCAGCAGTCCCGACAGGGGTTCTGACAATGAGCAGTTCTTC. Amino acids: CASSPDRGSDNEQFF.

This clonotype was picked up many times. The chain has TRBV7-9 and TRBJ1-3; D is uncertain. V lost 5 bases and J lost 3, with 11 bases in between. The germline V gene encodes CDR1 SEHNR and CDR2 FQNEAQ (reference sequence). The CDR3 has 14 amino acids. CDR3 coding DNA: TGTGCCAGCAGCCTCAGTACGGTTGGAAACACCATATATTTT. This encodes CASSLSTVGNTIYF.

The table lists this clonotype with a few counts. The chain uses TRBV27 and TRBJ2-1, with TRBD2 matching over 7 bases. This CDR3 has 15 amino acids. The V gene end was trimmed by 7 bases and the J gene end by 4 bases; junction bases not matched to a gene: 10. Germline V gives CDR1 MNHEY, CDR2 SMNVEV (reference sequence). The CDR3 here is CASTLESSGYNEQFF. CDR3 coding DNA: TGTGCCAGCACCTTAGAGTCTAGCGGATACAATGAGCAGTTCTTC.

This clonotype was seen at least ten times. The CDR3: CASSYSGLAERSSYNEQFF. For the CDR3, the DNA is TGTGCCAGCAGTTACTCGGGACTAGCGGAAAGGAGCTCCTACAATGAGCAGTTCTTC. The rearrangement joins TRBV6-2 or TRBV6-3 to TRBJ2-1, with TRBD2 matching 11 bases. Germline V gene data show CDR1 as MNHEY and CDR2 as SVGEGT. This CDR3 contains 19 residues. With 0 bases clipped from V and 0 bases from J, the junction kept 7 bases outside the gene matches.

V and J are TRBV5-4 and TRBJ2-4, with D unclear. The germline V gene encodes CDR1 SGHNT and CDR2 YYREEE (reference sequence). The CDR3 totals 11 residues. Trimming took off 4 bases at V and 5 bases at J, with 4 bases between the two ends. The CDR3 nucleotides read TGTGCCAGCAGCGTGGAAAACATTCAGTACTTC. Translated, it gives CASSVENIQYF.

This clonotype was recorded at least ten times. The chain is built from TRBV7-2 and TRBJ2-4; D perhaps matches TRBD2 (5 bases). The germline gives CDR1 SGHTA, CDR2 FQGNSA. The CDR3 sequence is 13 residues long. V lost 5 bases and J lost 6, with 11 bases in between. This chain's CDR3 is CASSPTAGNIQYF. Written as DNA, the CDR3 is TGTGCCAGCAGCCCGACTGCGGGAAACATTCAGTACTTC.

This chain connects TRBV2 to TRBJ2-3, with TRBD2 as a possible D gene (5 bases). Germline V CDR1 and CDR2: SNHLY, FYNNEI. V was cut by 9 bases and J by 4 bases, with 17 bases left in between. The CDR3 runs 14 residues. CDR3 DNA: TGTGCCAGGTTGTCCGGGGAAGGTGCAGATACGCAGTATTTT. Protein product: CARLSGEGADTQYF.

This clonotype was found a few times. V gene TRBV19 combines with J gene TRBJ2-3; D is unclear. The V end lost 3 bases, the J end lost 3 bases, and 13 bases lay between the germline ends. The CDR3 is 15 residues long. Germline values: CDR1 LNHDA, CDR2 SQIVND (reference sequence). CDR3 sequence reads: CASSIDPSMTDTQYF. The CDR3 region has the DNA TGTGCCAGTAGTATTGACCCGAGTATGACAGATACGCAGTATTTT.

At least ten counts were recorded for this clonotype. This chain connects TRBV7-8 to TRBJ2-7; D not resolved. The CDR3 covers 14 residues. Looked up from germline, CDR1 is SGHVS and CDR2 is FQNEAQ. V was pared by 5 bases and J by 2 bases, with 13 bases between. The CDR3 spells CASSRRLGTYEQYF. The CDR3 nucleotides are TGTGCCAGCAGCCGACGACTTGGCACCTACGAGCAGTACTTC.

The table lists this clonotype with many counts. This sequence joins TRBV28 and TRBJ2-4; 10 nucleotides line up with TRBD2. Germline CDR1 MDHEN, CDR2 SYDVKM. This CDR3 is built from 14 residues. Trimming at V came to 6 bases and at J to 10 bases, leaving 9 bases not matched to a gene. CDR3 amino acids: CASSQAGGPQIQYF. The CDR3 DNA is TGTGCCAGCAGCCAAGCGGGGGGGCCGCAAATTCAGTACTTC.

There are a few counts of this clonotype. The chain's CDR3 is CASKGGSYNEQFF. The CDR3 DNA reads as TGTGCCAGCAAAGGGGGCTCCTACAATGAGCAGTTCTTC. This chain joins TRBV28 and TRBJ2-1, with a weak D call TRBD1 (6 bases). Per the germline V gene, CDR1 is MDHEN and CDR2 is SYDVKM. This CDR3 comprises 13 residues. V dropped 7 bases and J dropped 0 bases, with 7 bases sitting between them. The full variable domain, with the rest looked up from reference TRBV28 and TRBJ2-1, is DVKVTQSSRYLVKRTGEKVFLECVQDMDHENMFWYRQDPGLGLRLIYFSYDVKMKEKGDIPEGYSVSREKKERFSLILESASTNQTSMYLCASKGGSYNEQFFGPGTRLTVL.

The chain recombines TRBV20-1 with TRBJ2-7; TRBD2 matches at 8 bases. Germline assignment: CDR1 DFQATT and CDR2 SNEGSKA (reference sequence). This CDR3 contains 13 residues. V was pared by 8 bases and J by 2 bases, with 8 bases of the junction left unmatched. CDR3 nucleotides: TGCAGTCTCAAACCGGGACTAGCCTACGAGCAGTACTTC. Its translation: CSLKPGLAYEQYF.

This clonotype turned up a few times. The rearrangement joins TRBV4-3 to TRBJ1-2; possible D gene TRBD1, 6 bases. Per germline, CDR1 LGHNA and CDR2 YSLEER. There are 14 residues in the CDR3. The ends were cut back, 4 bases at V and 2 bases at J, with 11 bases in the middle. The CDR3 nucleotides are TGCGCCAGCAGCCGAGACGGACAGAACTATGGCTACACCTTC. This codes for CASSRDGQNYGYTF.

This clonotype was counted a few times. V gene TRBV20-1 combines with J gene TRBJ2-7; TRBD2 matches at 10 bases. With V trimmed by 5 bases and J by 0 bases, 1 base remained unmatched. This CDR3 spans 13 amino acids. Germline CDR1 reads DFQATT; CDR2 reads SNEGSKA (reference sequence). The CDR3 coding sequence is TGCAGTGCTGGACTAGCGGCCTCCTACGAGCAGTACTTC. It is translated as CSAGLAASYEQYF.

This rearrangement joins TRBV6-2 or TRBV6-3 to TRBJ1-4; tentatively, D is TRBD1 (5 bases). V lost 5 bases and J lost 3, with 13 bases in between. The CDR3 contains 15 residues. The V gene's germline CDR1 is MNHEY and CDR2 SVGEGT. The CDR3 nucleotides read TGTGCCAGCAGTCGCGCAGGGACCGCTAATGAAAAACTGTTTTTT. Residues: CASSRAGTANEKLFF.